This T cell receptor (beta chain) was sequenced during a study of cytomegalovirus exposure and HLA in healthy donors. Concerning this clone itself: The sample contains more than one DNA sequence encoding this CDR3.

The PCR made use of 60 Vbeta and 13 Jbeta primers. Profiled with immunoSEQ multiplex PCR; TCRdb holds only in-frame clones, not every one. This table holds 110,000 or so clones, 60% to 80% found once. Trimming left V 6 bases short and J 0 bases short, with 12 bases between. This CDR3 region has 14 residues. The germline V gene has CDR1 LNHDA and CDR2 SQIVND (reference sequence). J is TRBJ2-7 and V is TRBV19; D is perhaps TRBD1 (5 bases). The TCR was taken from a man in his thirties or forties in good health and CMV-seronegative. Input material: PBMCs. The CDR3 region is CASRPYRSSYEQYF. Written as DNA, the CDR3 is TGTGCCAGTAGGCCTTACAGGAGCTCCTACGAGCAGTACTTC.